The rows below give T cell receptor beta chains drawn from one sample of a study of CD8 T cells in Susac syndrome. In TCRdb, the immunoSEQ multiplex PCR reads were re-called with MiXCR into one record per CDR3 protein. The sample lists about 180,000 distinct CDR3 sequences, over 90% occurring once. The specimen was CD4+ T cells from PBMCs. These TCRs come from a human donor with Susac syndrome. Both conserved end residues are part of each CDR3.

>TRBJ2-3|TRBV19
CASSLRADTQYF
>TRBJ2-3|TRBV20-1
CSARVGGAGADTQYF
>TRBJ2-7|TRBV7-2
CASSFLPKNYEQYF
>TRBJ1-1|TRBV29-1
CSVIWTANTEAFF
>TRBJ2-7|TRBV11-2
CASSLVPSVSYEQYF
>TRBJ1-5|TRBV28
CASSRDRWAQPNQPQHF
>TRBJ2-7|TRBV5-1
CASTGASGNYEQYF
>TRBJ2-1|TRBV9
CASSVAGLAGVNEQFF
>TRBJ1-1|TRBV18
CASSRRDGNTEAFF
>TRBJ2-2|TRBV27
CASSSGTWPGELFF
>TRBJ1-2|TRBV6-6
CASRDRGPVGYGYTF
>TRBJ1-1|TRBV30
CAWMALRNTEAFF
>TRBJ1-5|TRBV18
CASSPADSNQPQHF
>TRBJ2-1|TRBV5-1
CASGLAGGSYNEQFF
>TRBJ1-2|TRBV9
CASSIRGDQRPNYGYTF
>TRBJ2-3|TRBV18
CASSRRLVEDTQYF
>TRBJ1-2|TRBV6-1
CASSVRDRGQDYGYTF
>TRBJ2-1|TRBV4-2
CASSQDGYNEQFF
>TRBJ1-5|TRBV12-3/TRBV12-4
CASSLLRNQPQHF
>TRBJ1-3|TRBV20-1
CSAARSGNTIYF
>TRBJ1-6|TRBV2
CASSGAPNSPLHF
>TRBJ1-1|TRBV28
CASSLPGSVTEAFF
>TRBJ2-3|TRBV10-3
CAIRKTGDTDTQYF
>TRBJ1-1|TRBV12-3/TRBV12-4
CASRPGAGNTEAFF
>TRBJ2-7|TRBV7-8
CASSRRKTSGRDRYEQYF
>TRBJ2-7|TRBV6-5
CASSWGQGSYEQYF
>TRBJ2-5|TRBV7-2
CASSWLQETQYF
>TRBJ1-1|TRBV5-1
CASSLDRGMNTEAFF
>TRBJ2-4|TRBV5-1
CASSQGGRNIQYF
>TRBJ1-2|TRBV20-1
CSARDFIGTGGQANYGYTF
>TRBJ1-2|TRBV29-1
CSVVRDYGYTF
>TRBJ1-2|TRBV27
CASSLGPGGGYTF
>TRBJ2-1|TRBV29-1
CSVEGEGNEQFF
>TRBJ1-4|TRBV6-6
CASSQRQATNEKLFF
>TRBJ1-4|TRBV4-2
CASSQAPRGPPGKLFF
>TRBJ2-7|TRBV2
CASSRPDRTYSYEQYF
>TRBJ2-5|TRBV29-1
CSVPAQYF
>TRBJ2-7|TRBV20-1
CSARKVVRDEQYF
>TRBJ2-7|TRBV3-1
CASSQVSTEDEQYF
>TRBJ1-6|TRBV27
CASSRSGGELSPLHF
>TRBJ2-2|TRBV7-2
CASSLAFGNSLRGESAGELFF
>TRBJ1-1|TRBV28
CASSLELSGRAFF
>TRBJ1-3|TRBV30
CAWSEWRGKNTIYF
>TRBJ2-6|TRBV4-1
CASSRSRTELWGSGANVLTF
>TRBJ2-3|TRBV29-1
CSVDVFDTQYF
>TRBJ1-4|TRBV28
CASSTLGQGADEKLFF
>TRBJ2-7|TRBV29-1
CSVRGSGAHEQYF
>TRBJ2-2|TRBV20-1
CSARTSGSSGELFF
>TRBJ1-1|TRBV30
CAWSVGQGTTEAFF
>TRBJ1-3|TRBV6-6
CASSLRQPSSGNTIYF
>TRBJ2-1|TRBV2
CASSPVGLGGEQFF
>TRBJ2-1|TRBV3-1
CASSQVPGPAGGDEQFF
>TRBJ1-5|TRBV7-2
CASSSREGSNQPQHF